The 9 T cell receptor beta chains presented below share a single source sample, sequenced in a study of blood T cell repertoires in COVID-19 (dated by TCRdb to the early 2020s). The library was produced with the immunoSEQ multiplex PCR assay. TCRdb's version of the immuneACCESS table is confined to in-frame rearrangements and falls short of the full clone set. An unresolved V gene accounts for under half of the shortfall where checked; the remainder is of unknown origin. This sample comprises 200,000 to 250,000 clones, roughly 90% of them detected only once. The ten most abundant clones make up roughly 2.2% of the sample. Sequenced sample: peripheral blood. All receptors derive from a woman aged 45-59 years with acute or convalescent COVID-19.

The chain joins TRBV4-1 to TRBJ1-1; 8 nucleotides agree with TRBD1. CDR1 and CDR2 from the germline V gene are MGHRA and YSYEKL. This CDR3 comprises 14 residues. Unmatched junction bases numbered 5, after V lost 6 bases and J lost 2 bases. The CDR3 is CASRPDRVNTEAFF. CDR3 sequence (DNA): TGCGCCAGCAGACCGGACAGGGTTAACACTGAAGCTTTCTTT.

The chain has TRBV7-9 and TRBJ1-2; 9 bases agree with TRBD1. Germline-derived CDR1 and CDR2 are SEHNR and FQNEAQ (reference sequence). The ends lost 3 bases at V and 6 bases at J; junction bases unmatched: 5. The CDR3 sequence is 14 residues long. DNA for the CDR3: TGTGCCAGCAGCTTCAACAGGGGGCAGGATGGCTACACCTTC. Its protein product is CASSFNRGQDGYTF.

J is TRBJ2-1 and V is TRBV5-1; maybe TRBD1 (5 bases). There are 15 residues in the CDR3. With 0 bases removed from V and 4 bases from J, the gap between germline ends came to 11 bases. In germline, CDR1 is SGHRS, CDR2 YFSETQ. The CDR3 sequence: CASSLVQQGYNEQFF. CDR3 coding DNA: TGCGCCAGCAGCTTGGTTCAGCAGGGATACAATGAGCAGTTCTTC. Full variable domain (missing parts from reference TRBV5-1 and TRBJ2-1): KAGVTQTPRYLIKTRGQQVTLSCSPISGHRSVSWYQQTPGQGLQFLFEYFSETQRNKGNFPGRFSGRQFSNSRSEMNVSTLELGDSALYLCASSLVQQGYNEQFFGPGTRLTVL.

The chain couples TRBV7-9 to TRBJ1-5; TRBD1 aligns across 9 bases. Looked up from germline, CDR1 is SEHNR and CDR2 is FQNEAQ (reference sequence). The V segment lost 5 bases and the J segment 5 bases; nucleotides outside the gene matches: 7. This CDR3 has 15 amino acids. The CDR3: CASSAGQGMDQPQHF. Written as DNA, the CDR3 is TGTGCCAGCAGCGCTGGACAGGGGATGGATCAGCCCCAGCATTTT.

The V call is TRBV24-1, the J call TRBJ2-1; 12 bases fit TRBD2. J lost 8 bases, V lost 3 bases, and 1 base had no gene match. Germline-derived CDR1 and CDR2 are KGHDR and SFDVKD. There are 14 residues in the CDR3. As DNA, the CDR3 is TGTGCCACCAGTGATGGACTAGCGGGATATGAGCAGTTCTTC. Translation: CATSDGLAGYEQFF.

The chain joins TRBV27 to TRBJ2-1, with 7 bases that match TRBD2. The CDR3 is 14 amino acids. Germline V gene data show CDR1 as MNHEY and CDR2 as SMNVEV (reference sequence). V dropped 4 bases and J dropped 8; count of bases not matched to a gene: 8. This chain's CDR3 is CASSYGGGWDEQFF. The CDR3 DNA sequence: TGTGCCAGCAGTTACGGCGGGGGTTGGGATGAGCAGTTCTTC.

V and J are TRBV30 and TRBJ2-5, with a possible D match to TRBD2 (6 bases). Germline V gives CDR1 GTSNPN, CDR2 SVGIG (reference sequence). V lost 1 base and J 5 bases, leaving 14 bases between the germline ends. The length of the CDR3 is 14 residues. The chain's CDR3 is CAWSEGGGGETQYF. In DNA form, the CDR3 reads TGTGCCTGGAGTGAAGGAGGAGGAGGGGAGACCCAGTACTTC.

The chain combines TRBV11-2 with TRBJ2-5; the D is unclear. CDR1 is SGHAT and CDR2 is FQNNGV in the germline V gene. The CDR3 runs to 13 residues. Trimming removed 0 bases from V and 5 bases from J, with 7 bases in between. The CDR3 DNA sequence: TGTGCCAGCAGCTTAGAACGTGGCGAGACCCAGTACTTC. Translated, it gives CASSLERGETQYF.

This clone has more than one count but fewer than ten. The chain joins TRBV11-3 to TRBJ2-7, with TRBD1 matching 7 bases. The ends lost 5 bases at V and 2 bases at J; junction bases unmatched: 6. The CDR3 has 14 residues. Germline V CDR1 and CDR2: SGHNT, YENEEA. The CDR3 sequence: CASSVWDSPYEQYF. CDR3 DNA sequence: TGTGCCAGCAGCGTATGGGACAGTCCCTACGAGCAGTACTTC.